The 30 T cell receptor beta chains below come from one sample, sequenced in a study of T cells after yellow fever vaccination. TCRdb recomputed calls from the 5' RACE reads with MiXCR, one row per CDR3 protein. The table lists hundreds of thousands of distinct CDR3 sequences, around 21% of them singletons, with 13% to 15% in the top ten. The starting material was PBMCs, obtained 15 days after the yellow fever booster vaccination. These receptor sequences come from a man aged 25-40 years who received the YFV17D yellow fever vaccine.

The genes are TRBV24-1 and TRBJ2-2; D unclear. The germline V and J ends were trimmed by 2 bases and 8 bases, with 5 bases remaining between them. Germline CDR1 KGHDR, CDR2 SFDVKD. The CDR3 runs 12 residues. DNA for the CDR3: TGTGCCACCAGTGATTATGCTGGGGAGCTGTTTTTT. Amino acids: CATSDYAGELFF.

This chain's CDR3 is CASSQRISSYEQYF. As DNA, the CDR3 is TGTGCCAGCAGCCAGCGGATAAGCTCCTACGAGCAGTACTTC. The rearrangement joins TRBV11-1 to TRBJ2-7, with a tentative D call TRBD2 (5 bases). The CDR3 is 14 amino acids. V lost 5 bases and J lost 0, with 11 bases in between. CDR1 is SGHAT, CDR2 FQDESV, per germline (reference sequence).

The V call is TRBV7-9, the J call TRBJ2-1, with 8 positions matching TRBD1. CDR3 length: 15 residues. Looked up from germline, CDR1 is SEHNR and CDR2 is FQNEAQ (reference sequence). Losses at the gene ends were 4 bases for V and 0 bases for J; bases not matched to a gene: 2. The CDR3 is CASSYDRGSYNEQFF. The DNA for the CDR3 is TGTGCCAGCAGCTACGACAGGGGCTCCTACAATGAGCAGTTCTTC.

This clonotype has more than one count but fewer than ten. V gene TRBV6-1 combines with J gene TRBJ2-2; D not certain. CDR1 is MNHNS, CDR2 SASEGT, per germline. With 2 bases removed from V and 4 bases from J, the gap between germline ends came to 5 bases. The CDR3 spans 13 residues. The chain's CDR3 is CASSEIITGELFF. CDR3 coding DNA: TGTGCCAGCAGTGAAATAATCACCGGGGAGCTGTTTTTT.

This clonotype was seen once. Relative to the germline gene, one junction end is altered; a read error may explain this. The chain has TRBV7-7 and TRBJ2-1; D not certain. The germline V gene encodes CDR1 SSHAT and CDR2 FNYEAQ (reference sequence). The CDR3 is 15 residues long. CDR3 amino acids: CASSPSIERYNEQFF. Here the CDR3 DNA reads TGTGCTAGCAGCCCCTCAATAGAGCGATACAATGAGCAGTTCTTC.

This clonotype has more than one count but fewer than ten. J is TRBJ2-1 and V is TRBV20-1; TRBD2 agrees at 9 bases. V shed 8 bases and J 8 bases; nucleotides not matched to a gene: 10. This CDR3 spans 13 amino acids. Germline assignment: CDR1 DFQATT and CDR2 SNEGSKA (reference sequence). The CDR3 loop is CSPARSGRHEQFF. The CDR3 nucleotides are TGCAGTCCCGCCAGGAGCGGGAGGCATGAGCAGTTCTTC.

The chain has TRBV7-2 and TRBJ2-3; D gene ambiguous. Germline lookup yields CDR1 SGHTA and CDR2 FQGNSA. The ends were cut back, 1 base at V and 7 bases at J, with 12 bases in the middle. The CDR3 loop spans 14 amino acids. The CDR3 spells CASSLGVSRNTQYF. The CDR3, as DNA: TGTGCCAGCAGCTTAGGTGTCTCGCGGAATACGCAGTATTTT.

The V and J genes are TRBV7-6 and TRBJ2-3; no definite D call. Germline V CDR1 and CDR2: SGHVS, FNYEAQ. There are 15 residues in the CDR3. V gave up 7 bases and J gave up 6 bases, with 20 bases separating them. This chain's CDR3 is CASTAQRQPVDTQYF. Here the CDR3 DNA reads TGTGCCAGCACCGCCCAACGCCAGCCAGTTGATACGCAGTATTTT.

This chain joins TRBV5-1 and TRBJ2-3; D perhaps matches TRBD1 (5 bases). V lost 0 bases, J lost 1 base, and 12 bases lay in between. Looked up from germline, CDR1 is SGHRS and CDR2 is YFSETQ. The CDR3 sequence is 16 residues long. CDR3 DNA: TGCGCCAGCAGCTTGGTAGCAGGGCTAGGCACAGATACGCAGTATTTT. Protein product: CASSLVAGLGTDTQYF.

This clonotype was seen more than once but under ten times. The chain employs TRBV29-1 and TRBJ2-7; D is unclear. Germline V lookup: CDR1 SQVTM, CDR2 ANQGSEA. The CDR3 sequence is 13 residues long. V lost 4 bases, J lost 4 bases, and 14 bases lay in between. Here the CDR3 DNA reads TGCAGCGTTGGAGGTTATCGCCCTTACGAGCAGTACTTC. It yields the protein CSVGGYRPYEQYF.

This clonotype was observed a handful of times. The rearrangement links TRBV12-3 or TRBV12-4 to TRBJ1-5, with 7 bases identical to TRBD1. The CDR3 consists of 14 residues. The V segment lost 6 bases and the J segment 2 bases; nucleotides outside the gene matches: 4. In DNA, the CDR3 is TGTGCCAGCAGGACAGGGTTTGGCAATCAGCCCCAGCATTTT. Amino acid sequence: CASRTGFGNQPQHF.

The V and J genes are TRBV7-2 and TRBJ2-2; the D gene could be TRBD1 or TRBD2 (5 bases each). The CDR3 sequence is 13 residues long. CDR1 and CDR2 (germline): SGHTA, FQGNSA. The ends were cut back, 5 bases at V and 7 bases at J, with 11 bases in the middle. The CDR3 bases are TGTGCCAGCAGCCCAGGGACCCTCGGGGAGCTGTTTTTT. This gives the protein CASSPGTLGELFF.

The chain carries TRBV7-9 and TRBJ2-7; D ambiguous. V dropped 4 bases and J dropped 3 bases, with 7 bases sitting between them. The CDR3 totals 12 residues. CDR1 SEHNR and CDR2 FQNEAQ come from the germline V gene (reference sequence). This chain's CDR3 is CASSSHGYEQYF. The CDR3 DNA is TGTGCCAGCAGCTCTCACGGCTACGAGCAGTACTTC. Filled out from reference TRBV7-9 and TRBJ2-7, the complete variable domain reads DTGVSQNPRHKITKRGQNVTFRCDPISEHNRLYWYRQTLGQGPEFLTYFQNEAQLEKSRLLSDRFSAERPKGSFSTLEIQRTEQGDSAMYLCASSSHGYEQYFGPGTRLTVT.

This clonotype was counted between two and nine times. The genes are TRBV20-1 and TRBJ1-1; D gene uncertain. The V end lost 0 bases, the J end lost 7 bases, and 6 bases lay between the germline ends. The germline gives CDR1 DFQATT, CDR2 SNEGSKA (reference sequence). This CDR3 region has 11 residues. CDR3 sequence reads: CSARDRGEAFF. In nucleotides, the CDR3 is TGCAGTGCTAGAGATCGTGGTGAAGCTTTCTTT.

V is TRBV9 and J is TRBJ1-2; perhaps TRBD1 as D (5 bases). The CDR3 runs 15 residues. CDR1 SGDLS and CDR2 YYNGEE come from the germline V gene. The germline V and J ends were trimmed by 4 bases and 4 bases, with 17 bases remaining between them. The DNA of the CDR3 is TGTGCCAGCAGCTCAATCAACGGGGCGACCTATGGCTACACCTTC. Translated: CASSSINGATYGYTF.

This rearrangement joins TRBV28 to TRBJ1-5; possibly TRBD1 for D (5 bases). CDR3 length equals 15 residues. Per the germline V gene, CDR1 is MDHEN and CDR2 is SYDVKM. V was shortened by 8 bases and J by 5 bases, with 19 bases between the two germline ends. CDR3 coding DNA: TGTGCCAGCCTCACGGGGCAGGAATGGGATCAGCCCCAGCATTTT. This codes for CASLTGQEWDQPQHF.

This clonotype was observed a handful of times. The chain joins TRBV5-1 to TRBJ2-7; 9 positions match TRBD2. This CDR3 region has 15 residues. Germline V gene lookup returns CDR1 SGHRS and CDR2 YFSETQ. V gave up 5 bases and J gave up 3 bases; unmatched junction bases: 9. Here the CDR3 reads CASRISGSTYYEQYF. The CDR3 coding sequence is TGCGCCAGCAGAATTAGCGGGAGCACCTACTACGAGCAGTACTTC.

V gene TRBV6-2 or TRBV6-3 combines with J gene TRBJ2-1; D is perhaps TRBD1 (5 bases). The germline V gene has CDR1 MNHEY and CDR2 SVGEGT. The V end lost 7 bases, the J end lost 8 bases, and 27 bases lay between the germline ends. This CDR3 comprises 17 residues. The CDR3 reads CASNTRRSRARADEQFF. CDR3 sequence (DNA): TGTGCCAGCAACACCCGAAGAAGTAGGGCCAGGGCCGATGAGCAGTTCTTC.

The V gene is TRBV7-9, the J gene TRBJ2-7; 8 bases are a match to TRBD2. With V trimmed by 6 bases and J by 9 bases, 7 bases remained unmatched. Germline V gene sequence: CDR1 SEHNR, CDR2 FQNEAQ (reference sequence). CDR3 length: 12 residues. In nucleotides, the CDR3 is TGTGCCAGCAGTTCCGGGACTAGGGGGCAGTACTTC. Amino acid sequence: CASSSGTRGQYF.

The rearrangement joins TRBV7-9 to TRBJ1-6; D is undetermined. CDR3 size: 13 residues. Between the trimmed V and J ends, which lost 2 bases and 9 bases, there was a span of 8 bases. The germline V gene encodes CDR1 SEHNR and CDR2 FQNEAQ (reference sequence). In DNA, the CDR3 is TGTGCCAGCAGCTTAAGAGGGATTTCACCCCTCCACTTT. Protein sequence: CASSLRGISPLHF. The full variable domain, rest sourced from reference TRBV7-9 and TRBJ1-6, is DTGVSQNPRHKITKRGQNVTFRCDPISEHNRLYWYRQTLGQGPEFLTYFQNEAQLEKSRLLSDRFSAERPKGSFSTLEIQRTEQGDSAMYLCASSLRGISPLHFGNGTRLTVT.

The chain links TRBV18 to TRBJ1-5, with 7 bases that match TRBD1. The CDR3 length is 13 residues. J gave up 5 bases and V 6 bases, and 4 bases lay outside the gene matches. CDR1 and CDR2 (germline): KGHSH, LQKENI. CDR3 sequence: CASSLGQDQPQHF. CDR3 nucleotide sequence: TGTGCCAGCTCCCTCGGACAGGATCAGCCCCAGCATTTT.

This chain joins TRBV12-3 or TRBV12-4 and TRBJ2-1; 12 bases map to TRBD2. J was trimmed by 5 bases and V by 4 bases; bases with no gene match: 9. The CDR3 consists of 17 residues. CDR3 in amino acids: CASSSLLRLAGDNEQFF. As DNA, the CDR3 is TGTGCCAGCAGTTCCCTCTTACGACTAGCGGGGGACAATGAGCAGTTCTTC.

The CDR3 protein is CSASQGVSSGNTIYF. DNA of the CDR3: TGCAGTGCTAGCCAGGGGGTTAGCTCTGGAAACACCATATATTTT. J is TRBJ1-3 and V is TRBV20-1; TRBD1 aligns across 7 bases. J was trimmed by 0 bases and V by 3 bases; bases with no gene match: 5. The CDR3 consists of 15 residues. Germline loops: CDR1 DFQATT, CDR2 SNEGSKA (reference sequence).

This sequence joins TRBV7-2 and TRBJ2-1, with D perhaps matching TRBD2 (5 bases). The CDR3 covers 15 residues. V was shortened by 4 bases and J by 0 bases, with 10 bases between the two germline ends. CDR1 SGHTA and CDR2 FQGNSA come from the germline V gene. The CDR3 loop is CASSSLASSYNEQFF. The CDR3 DNA follows: TGTGCCAGCAGCTCCTTAGCGAGCTCCTACAATGAGCAGTTCTTC.

CDR3 in amino acids: CASRQTTGELFF. In DNA, the CDR3 is TGTGCCAGCCGACAGACCACCGGGGAGCTGTTTTTT. The chain uses TRBV6-2 or TRBV6-3 and TRBJ2-2; weak D call: TRBD1 (5 bases). V lost 8 bases and J 4 bases, leaving 8 bases between the germline ends. The CDR3 has 12 amino acids. Looked up from germline, CDR1 is MNHEY and CDR2 is SVGEGT.

The chain joins TRBV9 to TRBJ2-1, with D tentatively TRBD2 (5 bases). V dropped 2 bases and J dropped 7 bases, with 19 bases sitting between them. Germline V gene sequence: CDR1 SGDLS, CDR2 YYNGEE. The CDR3 runs 16 residues. The CDR3 DNA sequence: TGTGCCAGCAGCGTGAGCCCTAGCATAAATAGGAATGAGCAGTTCTTC. Translation gives CASSVSPSINRNEQFF.

This clonotype was seen a few times. The chain links TRBV14 to TRBJ2-1; 10 bases line up with TRBD2. With V trimmed by 1 base and J by 0 bases, 0 bases remained unmatched. The CDR3 runs 16 residues. CDR1 and CDR2 (germline): SGHDN, FVKESK. For the CDR3, the DNA is TGTGCCAGCAGCCAAGTAGCGGGAGGCTCCTACAATGAGCAGTTCTTC. Translating gives CASSQVAGGSYNEQFF.

This clonotype was picked up a small number of times. The CDR3 protein is CSVVIGGQDEQYF. The CDR3 region has the DNA TGCAGCGTTGTTATCGGGGGTCAGGACGAGCAGTACTTC. This chain uses TRBV29-1 with TRBJ2-7; D perhaps matches TRBD2 (6 bases). From germline, CDR1 is SQVTM and CDR2 ANQGSEA. V gave up 4 bases and J gave up 5 bases, with 15 bases separating them. The CDR3 extends over 13 amino acids.

The V gene is TRBV28, the J gene TRBJ2-3; no reliable D call. The germline V and J ends were trimmed by 3 bases and 2 bases, with 12 bases remaining between them. Germline V lookup: CDR1 MDHEN, CDR2 SYDVKM. The CDR3 spans 15 residues. The CDR3, as DNA: TGTGCCAGCAGTTTGCTTAGCACACACACAGATACGCAGTATTTT. Protein: CASSLLSTHTDTQYF. Drawing the rest from reference TRBV28 and TRBJ2-3, the complete variable domain is DVKVTQSSRYLVKRTGEKVFLECVQDMDHENMFWYRQDPGLGLRLIYFSYDVKMKEKGDIPEGYSVSREKKERFSLILESASTNQTSMYLCASSLLSTHTDTQYFGPGTRLTVL.

This clonotype was observed a few times. CDR3 sequence (DNA): TGTGCCAGCCGAAAGACAGGCACTAACGGCAATCAGCCCCAGCATTTT. Translation: CASRKTGTNGNQPQHF. This sequence joins TRBV27 and TRBJ1-5; the D gene is possibly TRBD1 (6 bases). The ends were cut back, 8 bases at V and 2 bases at J, with 19 bases in the middle. The CDR3 covers 16 residues. Germline V gene lookup returns CDR1 MNHEY and CDR2 SMNVEV (reference sequence).